A single sample is the source of the 21 T cell receptor beta chains below, sequenced in a study of metastatic and nonmetastatic thyroid tumors. Every patient was untreated before thyroid surgery. MiXCR re-clonotyped the PCR reads for TCRdb. The repertoire holds about 70,000 clones, less than 20% seen once, with about 13% in the top ten. The sample taken for sequencing was blood. The receptors were gathered from a female donor with papillary thyroid cancer or a benign thyroid nodule (not recorded which). Some clones in this sample may be carry-over from other donors' samples.

The chain carries TRBV12-3 or TRBV12-4 and TRBJ2-1; 8 nucleotides agree with TRBD2. The CDR3 is 12 residues long. V lost 6 bases to trimming and J lost 9 bases; unmatched junction nucleotides: 4. DNA for the CDR3: TGTGCCAGCAGGCCAAGCGGGGGTGAGCAGTTCTTC. Protein product: CASRPSGGEQFF.

This clone has a count of ten or more. This CDR3 is CASSIGSSSYEQYF. Written as DNA, the CDR3 is TGTGCCAGTAGTATAGGGTCGAGCTCCTACGAGCAGTACTTC. The rearrangement links TRBV19 to TRBJ2-7; D ambiguous. V lost 1 base, J lost 0 bases, and 7 bases lay in between. This CDR3 is built from 14 residues. The germline V gene has CDR1 LNHDA and CDR2 SQIVND (reference sequence).

This clone was counted ten times or more. Germline is not matched at one junction end, which may reflect a read error. This chain joins TRBV20-1 and TRBJ2-7; 14 nucleotides agree with TRBD2. The CDR3 length is 11 residues. Germline values: CDR1 DFQATT, CDR2 SNEGSKA (reference sequence). In DNA form, the CDR3 reads TGTAGGGGACTAGCGGGAGATGAGCAGTACTTC. It specifies CRGLAGDEQYF.

This clone came up a few times. The rearrangement joins TRBV19 to TRBJ2-1; weak D call: TRBD1 (6 bases). CDR1 LNHDA and CDR2 SQIVND come from the germline V gene (reference sequence). The CDR3 is 14 amino acids. Trimming stripped 6 bases from V and 6 bases from J, with 15 bases between. CDR3 nucleotides: TGTGCCAGTAGGACATCACAGGGCCCCAATGAGCAGTTCTTC. Encoded protein: CASRTSQGPNEQFF.

In this sample, this clone turned up many times. The rearrangement uses TRBV15 and TRBJ2-1, with TRBD2 identical over 9 bases. The germline gives CDR1 LNHNV, CDR2 YYDKDF (reference sequence). The V gene end was trimmed by 7 bases and the J gene end by 1 base; junction bases not matched to a gene: 2. This CDR3 comprises 14 residues. CDR3 sequence (DNA): TGTGCCACCAATAGCGGGAGTTCCTACAATGAGCAGTTCTTC. Translating gives CATNSGSSYNEQFF.

CDR3 in DNA: TGTGCCAGCAGCTCCCTGGTCGGGTCTGGGGCCAACGTCCTGACTTTC. It is translated as CASSSLVGSGANVLTF. J is TRBJ2-6 and V is TRBV11-2; D is undetermined. Trimming shortened V by 4 bases and J by 1 base, and 11 bases separated the two germline ends. CDR3 length: 16 amino acids. The germline CDR1 and CDR2 sequences are SGHAT and FQNNGV.

This clone has at least ten counts. The CDR3 reads CASSLLSPSGANVLTF. The CDR3 nucleotides are TGTGCCAGCAGTTTACTATCACCCTCTGGGGCCAACGTCCTGACTTTC. The rearrangement links TRBV27 to TRBJ2-6; D uncertain. The CDR3 is made up of 16 amino acids. V lost 2 bases and J lost 0, with 8 bases in between. Germline CDR1 reads MNHEY; CDR2 reads SMNVEV (reference sequence).

V gene TRBV5-6 combines with J gene TRBJ2-4, with a weak D call TRBD2 (6 bases). Per germline, CDR1 SGHDT and CDR2 YYEEEE. This CDR3 is built from 18 residues. Trimming left V 3 bases short and J 0 bases short, with 19 bases between. Here the CDR3 DNA reads TGTGCCAGCAGCTGGAGACTAGTTGAAACTTTAGCCAAAAACATTCAGTACTTC. Translating it yields CASSWRLVETLAKNIQYF. The full variable domain, its missing parts supplied by reference TRBV5-6 and TRBJ2-4, is DAGVTQSPTHLIKTRGQQVTLRCSPKSGHDTVSWYQQALGQGPQFIFQYYEEEERQRGNFPDRFSGHQFPNYSSELNVNALLLGDSALYLCASSWRLVETLAKNIQYFGAGTRLSVL.

This clone was seen at least ten times. The CDR3 nucleotides are TGTGCCAGTAGTGTCACAGCGGGAGTGAGAAACGAGCAGTACTTC. Its protein product is CASSVTAGVRNEQYF. V usage is TRBV19 and J usage is TRBJ2-7; 8 bases line up with TRBD2. Germline CDR1 LNHDA, CDR2 SQIVND (reference sequence). Trimming cost V 5 bases and J 5 bases; bases outside gene matches: 11. This CDR3 has 15 residues. Complete variable domain (other parts from reference TRBV19 and TRBJ2-7): DGGITQSPKYLFRKEGQNVTLSCEQNLNHDAMYWYRQDPGQGLRLIYYSQIVNDFQKGDIAEGYSVSREKKESFPLTVTSAQKNPTAFYLCASSVTAGVRNEQYFGPGTRLTVT.

This sequence joins TRBV20-1 and TRBJ1-2; D gene ambiguous. The CDR3 contains 13 residues. Germline CDR1 and CDR2: DFQATT and SNEGSKA (reference sequence). The V end lost 2 bases, the J end lost 7 bases, and 14 bases lay between the germline ends. This CDR3 reads CSARTPYLTGYTF. CDR3 sequence (DNA): TGCAGTGCTAGAACACCATACTTGACTGGCTACACCTTC.

The rearrangement joins TRBV6-9 to TRBJ2-1; D not certain. V lost 3 bases, J lost 12 bases, and 12 bases lay in between. CDR1 is MNHGY and CDR2 is SVAAGI in the germline V gene. The CDR3 runs 12 residues. The CDR3 DNA is TGTGCCAGCAGTTACCCCGAGGCTCCGCAGTTCTTC. Translation gives CASSYPEAPQFF.

Points on this clone: The sample holds other DNA sequences that translate to the same CDR3. The chain couples TRBV11-2 to TRBJ2-1; TRBD2 matches 10 bases. V was pared by 4 bases and J by 2 bases, with 2 bases of the junction left unmatched. Germline CDR1 reads SGHAT; CDR2 reads FQNNGV. CDR3 length: 15 amino acids. CDR3 loop: CASSSLAGAYNEQFF. The CDR3 DNA sequence: TGTGCCAGCAGCTCCCTAGCGGGAGCCTACAATGAGCAGTTCTTC.

V is TRBV11-2 and J is TRBJ2-7; 7 bases match TRBD2. Trimming cost V 3 bases and J 2 bases; bases outside gene matches: 7. CDR1 is SGHAT, CDR2 FQNNGV, per germline. This CDR3 has 15 amino acids. The CDR3 here is CASSFSSGGPYEQYF. The CDR3 coding sequence is TGTGCCAGCAGCTTTTCGTCGGGGGGACCCTACGAGCAGTACTTC. Full variable domain (rest looked up from reference TRBV11-2 and TRBJ2-7): EAGVAQSPRYKIIEKRQSVAFWCNPISGHATLYWYQQILGQGPKLLIQFQNNGVVDDSQLPKDRFSAERLKGVDSTLKIQPAKLEDSAVYLCASSFSSGGPYEQYFGPGTRLTVT.

This clone was seen repeatedly, ten times or more. This sequence joins TRBV12-5 and TRBJ1-1; D unclear. Germline values: CDR1 LGHNT, CDR2 FRNRAP. This CDR3 contains 13 residues. V was pared by 2 bases and J by 4 bases, with 8 bases between. As DNA, the CDR3 is TGTGCTAGTGGTTTGATGGGTGGCACTGAAGCTTTCTTT. Its protein product is CASGLMGGTEAFF.

This clone occurred many times. The gene calls are TRBV7-3 and TRBJ2-2; a possible D gene is TRBD2 (5 bases). V was clipped by 0 bases and J by 2 bases, with 13 bases between them. This CDR3 has 17 amino acids. The germline CDR1 and CDR2 sequences are SGHTA and FQGTGA. CDR3 amino acids: CASSLTPSGDNTGELFF. The CDR3 DNA reads as TGTGCCAGCAGCTTAACACCGAGCGGAGATAACACCGGGGAGCTGTTTTTT. The variable domain in full, completed from reference TRBV7-3 and TRBJ2-2, reads GAGVSQTPSNKVTEKGKYVELRCDPISGHTALYWYRQSLGQGPEFLIYFQGTGAADDSGLPNDRFFAVRPEGSVSTLKIQRTERGDSAVYLCASSLTPSGDNTGELFFGEGSRLTVL.

The chain couples TRBV20-1 to TRBJ2-2; D tentatively reads TRBD1 or TRBD2 (5 bases each). The germline V and J ends were trimmed by 3 bases and 5 bases, with 16 bases remaining between them. CDR1 DFQATT and CDR2 SNEGSKA come from the germline V gene (reference sequence). This CDR3 is 15 amino acids long. The chain's CDR3 is CSARTTWDQTGELFF. CDR3 DNA: TGCAGTGCTAGGACTACCTGGGACCAAACCGGGGAGCTGTTTTTT.

This clone was detected only once. The chain carries TRBV29-1 and TRBJ1-1; D uncertain. CDR1 and CDR2 (germline): SQVTM, ANQGSEA. Trimming took 4 bases from V and 0 from J, leaving 15 bases between them. This CDR3 spans 15 amino acids. The CDR3 loop reads CSVGAGWGMNTEAFF. CDR3 sequence (DNA): TGCAGCGTTGGGGCGGGATGGGGTATGAACACTGAAGCTTTCTTT.

In this sample, this clone turned up many times. The same CDR3 arises from other DNA sequences in this sample as well. The chain combines TRBV20-1 with TRBJ2-7, with 7 nucleotides matching TRBD2. The CDR3 is 15 amino acids. The trim removed 0 bases at V and 5 bases at J, leaving 10 bases unmatched. CDR1 and CDR2 (germline): DFQATT, SNEGSKA (reference sequence). CDR3 region: CSARDRGEAPNEQYF. The CDR3 DNA is TGCAGTGCTAGAGATCGGGGGGAGGCCCCCAACGAGCAGTACTTC.

This clone was observed at least ten times. This rearrangement joins TRBV9 to TRBJ2-3; the D is unclear. Germline CDR1 reads SGDLS; CDR2 reads YYNGEE. Trimming removed 0 bases from V and 1 base from J, with 9 bases in between. This CDR3 region has 15 residues. The CDR3 DNA follows: TGTGCCAGCAGCGTAGAAGACACCGGCACAGATACGCAGTATTTT. Its translation is CASSVEDTGTDTQYF.

The CDR3 nucleotides read TGTGCCTGGAGCCCAAGACAGGGGGTTTATTCACCCCTCCACTTT. Encoded protein: CAWSPRQGVYSPLHF. The J gene is TRBJ1-6, the V gene TRBV30; 9 bases are a match to TRBD1. The CDR3 loop spans 15 amino acids. Germline V gives CDR1 GTSNPN, CDR2 SVGIG (reference sequence). The V gene end was trimmed by 3 bases and the J gene end by 8 bases; junction bases not matched to a gene: 8.

This clone was counted at least ten times. V usage is TRBV5-1 and J usage is TRBJ1-1; D gene uncertain. The CDR3 extends over 15 amino acids. Germline CDR1 SGHRS, CDR2 YFSETQ. V lost 1 base and J 1 base, leaving 11 bases between the germline ends. The CDR3 region is CASSLFDSGNTEAFF. The CDR3 DNA reads TGCGCCAGCAGCTTGTTCGATTCTGGGAACACTGAAGCTTTCTTT.